This entry describes one T cell receptor (beta chain). The germline V gene has CDR1 SEHNR and CDR2 FQNEAQ (reference sequence). This CDR3 comprises 12 residues. Trimming removed 5 bases at V and 5 bases at J, with 9 bases between. This entry belongs to a study of control samples from healthy donors and cancer patients. Using immunoSEQ multiplex PCR, the repertoire was profiled, and TCRdb retains in-frame clones only, with some absent. The sample has about 170,000 clones; around 90% are singletons. The sequence came from a woman aged 25-40 years in good health. This rearrangement joins TRBV7-9 to TRBJ2-5; D call uncertain. What was sequenced was blood. The CDR3 sequence: CASSPASETQYF. The DNA of the CDR3 is TGTGCCAGCAGCCCCGCGAGTGAGACCCAGTACTTC. Using reference TRBV7-9 and TRBJ2-5 for the parts outside the CDR3, the full variable domain is DTGVSQNPRHKITKRGQNVTFRCDPISEHNRLYWYRQTLGQGPEFLTYFQNEAQLEKSRLLSDRFSAERPKGSFSTLEIQRTEQGDSAMYLCASSPASETQYFGPGTRLLVL.